The 13 T cell receptor beta chains in this list originate from one sample, sequenced in a study of shared clonotypes between healthy human individuals. The protocol was immunoSEQ multiplex PCR, while the TCRdb copy is restricted to in-frame clones and leaves out a portion. This table holds 110,000 or so clones, about 70% found once. Specimen: memory CD8+ T cells sorted from blood. As for subset: CD45RO+ cells pooled with CCR7-negative TemRA cells. The receptors stem from a woman in her twenties or thirties in good health.

This clone was detected once. The chain couples TRBV9 to TRBJ1-1; D perhaps matches TRBD1 (5 bases). V was clipped by 3 bases and J by 8 bases, with 8 bases between them. Germline values: CDR1 SGDLS, CDR2 YYNGEE. The CDR3 consists of 11 residues. CDR3 DNA sequence: TGTGCCAGCAGCGGATCAGGGGAAGCTTTCTTT. This translates into CASSGSGEAFF. The variable domain in full, completed from reference TRBV9 and TRBJ1-1, reads DSGVTQTPKHLITATGQRVTLRCSPRSGDLSVYWYQQSLDQGLQFLIQYYNGEERAKGNILERFSAQQFPDLHSELNLSSLELGDSALYFCASSGSGEAFFGQGTRLTVV.

The genes are TRBV5-6 and TRBJ1-2, with a possible D match to TRBD1 (5 bases). This CDR3 spans 15 amino acids. Germline CDR1 reads SGHDT; CDR2 reads YYEEEE. V shed 4 bases and J shed 0 bases, with 13 bases lying between them. The CDR3 sequence is CASSRGLQANYGYTF. CDR3 in DNA: TGTGCCAGCAGCCGGGGGTTGCAGGCTAACTATGGCTACACCTTC. The full variable domain, with the rest looked up from reference TRBV5-6 and TRBJ1-2, is DAGVTQSPTHLIKTRGQQVTLRCSPKSGHDTVSWYQQALGQGPQFIFQYYEEEERQRGNFPDRFSGHQFPNYSSELNVNALLLGDSALYLCASSRGLQANYGYTFGSGTRLTVV.

A few counts support this clone. This rearrangement joins TRBV21-1 to TRBJ1-3; the listed D gene, TRBD1, was not tested against the DNA. TRBV21-1 corresponds to a pseudogene. This CDR3 has 13 amino acids. The CDR3 sequence: CASTLFTGNTIYF. DNA of the CDR3: TGTGCCAGCACCCTTTTTACAGGAAACACCATATATTTT.

The rearrangement uses TRBV27 and TRBJ1-5; D uncertain. This CDR3 comprises 13 residues. Trimming stripped 10 bases from V and 7 bases from J, with 17 bases between. Germline loops: CDR1 MNHEY, CDR2 SMNVEV (reference sequence). As DNA, the CDR3 is TGTGCCACCAAAAGAGGTCCGGGGCAGCCCCAGCATTTT. Its protein is CATKRGPGQPQHF.

This clone has a handful of counts. At one end, the junction sequence differs from germline, possibly due to a read error. The CDR3 coding sequence is TGTGCCAGCAGTGAAGAAGCGGGAGGGTCCTACGAGCAGTACTTC. It encodes CASSEEAGGSYEQYF. V gene TRBV10-3 combines with J gene TRBJ2-7; 10 positions match TRBD2. This CDR3 is built from 15 residues. The germline gives CDR1 ENHRY, CDR2 SYGVKD.

This chain uses TRBV7-2 with TRBJ2-1, with D possibly TRBD2 on 6 matching bases. Germline V lookup: CDR1 SGHTA, CDR2 FQGNSA. Trimming stripped 3 bases from V and 9 bases from J, with 12 bases between. The CDR3 spans 13 residues. The DNA of the CDR3 is TGTGCCAGCAGCTTCTCCGGGAGTGTTGAGCAGTTCTTC. Protein product: CASSFSGSVEQFF.

The chain is built from TRBV28 and TRBJ2-7; no clear D. The germline V and J ends were trimmed by 6 bases and 3 bases, with 6 bases remaining between them. Germline V gene sequence: CDR1 MDHEN, CDR2 SYDVKM. This CDR3 is 11 amino acids long. The CDR3 region is CASSPYYEQYF. The DNA of the CDR3 is TGTGCCAGCAGCCCCTACTACGAGCAGTACTTC. Full variable domain (rest looked up from reference TRBV28 and TRBJ2-7): DVKVTQSSRYLVKRTGEKVFLECVQDMDHENMFWYRQDPGLGLRLIYFSYDVKMKEKGDIPEGYSVSREKKERFSLILESASTNQTSMYLCASSPYYEQYFGPGTRLTVT.

The rearrangement uses TRBV6-1 and TRBJ1-1; maybe TRBD1 (5 bases). The ends were cut back, 4 bases at V and 4 bases at J, with 13 bases in the middle. The CDR3 totals 14 residues. Germline V gives CDR1 MNHNS, CDR2 SASEGT. The CDR3 sequence: CASSGRGRGTEAFF. In DNA, the CDR3 is TGTGCCAGCAGTGGAAGGGGTAGAGGCACTGAAGCTTTCTTT.

In its sample, this clone was seen a few times. Here the CDR3 reads CASNGQGKNTEAFF. CDR3 coding DNA: TGTGCCAGCAATGGACAGGGGAAGAACACTGAAGCTTTCTTT. J is TRBJ1-1 and V is TRBV2, with 9 positions matching TRBD1. Germline loops: CDR1 SNHLY, CDR2 FYNNEI. The length of the CDR3 is 14 residues. The V gene end was trimmed by 7 bases and the J gene end by 1 base; junction bases not matched to a gene: 4.

The chain employs TRBV14 and TRBJ2-1, with D perhaps matching TRBD1 or TRBD2 (5 bases each). With 3 bases removed from V and 9 bases from J, the gap between germline ends came to 12 bases. Germline lookup yields CDR1 SGHDN and CDR2 FVKESK. This CDR3 is 13 amino acids long. In DNA, the CDR3 is TGTGCCAGCAGCCATCGGCTAGGGACTGAGCAGTTCTTC. It translates to CASSHRLGTEQFF.

The rearrangement joins TRBV27 to TRBJ1-1; D remains ambiguous. The germline V gene has CDR1 MNHEY and CDR2 SMNVEV (reference sequence). This CDR3 is built from 14 residues. Between the trimmed V and J ends, which lost 5 bases and 0 bases, there was a span of 10 bases. The CDR3 here is CASSPSRLNTEAFF. The CDR3 coding sequence is TGTGCCAGCAGTCCGTCCAGGTTGAACACTGAAGCTTTCTTT.

The chain uses TRBV7-2 and TRBJ2-5; D might be TRBD2 (5 bases). The J call is in doubt because the DNA end fits TRBJ2-7 better. The germline V gene has CDR1 SGHTA and CDR2 FQGNSA. CDR3 length equals 15 residues. As DNA, the CDR3 is TGTGCCAGCAGCCCAACTAGTTATATCTCCTACGAGCAGTACTTC. It codes for CASSPTSYISYEQYF.

This clone was seen repeatedly, ten times or more. The V and J genes are TRBV7-9 and TRBJ1-1; 10 positions match TRBD1. After removal of 5 bases from V and 4 bases from J, the junction contained 16 bases not matched to a gene. Looked up from germline, CDR1 is SEHNR and CDR2 is FQNEAQ (reference sequence). The CDR3 totals 18 residues. The DNA for the CDR3 is TGTGCCAGCAGCCCAGCGGGACAGGGGAGAGGTGGAAGCACTGAAGCTTTCTTT. It specifies CASSPAGQGRGGSTEAFF. The variable domain in full, with the rest retrieved from reference TRBV7-9 and TRBJ1-1, is DTGVSQNPRHKITKRGQNVTFRCDPISEHNRLYWYRQTLGQGPEFLTYFQNEAQLEKSRLLSDRFSAERPKGSFSTLEIQRTEQGDSAMYLCASSPAGQGRGGSTEAFFGQGTRLTVV.